The 19 T cell receptor beta chains below all came from one sample that was sequenced in a study of shared clonotypes between healthy human individuals. Libraries were prepared by immunoSEQ multiplex PCR; TCRdb keeps only in-frame clonotypes and omits some of them. The table includes more than 500,000 clones, roughly 95% detected once. Sequenced material: naive CD4+ T cells sorted from blood. Sample subset: CD45RA+ positively selected. These receptors were taken from a woman in her thirties in good health.

This clone is a singleton in its sample. The gene calls are TRBV19 and TRBJ2-2; the D gene is possibly TRBD2 (7 bases). This CDR3 comprises 15 residues. The germline gives CDR1 LNHDA, CDR2 SQIVND (reference sequence). Between the trimmed V and J ends, which lost 7 bases and 1 base, there was a span of 13 bases. The CDR3: CASTTGRGNTGELFF. The CDR3 DNA reads as TGTGCCAGTACAACAGGGAGGGGGAACACCGGGGAGCTGTTTTTT. The full variable domain, with the rest looked up from reference TRBV19 and TRBJ2-2, is DGGITQSPKYLFRKEGQNVTLSCEQNLNHDAMYWYRQDPGQGLRLIYYSQIVNDFQKGDIAEGYSVSREKKESFPLTVTSAQKNPTAFYLCASTTGRGNTGELFFGEGSRLTVL.

The V call is TRBV30, the J call TRBJ1-5; D unresolved. The V gene's germline CDR1 is GTSNPN and CDR2 SVGIG (reference sequence). Trimming shortened V by 0 bases and J by 0 bases, and 6 bases separated the two germline ends. The CDR3 extends over 14 amino acids. CDR3 sequence reads: CAWSVGLSNQPQHF. The DNA of the CDR3 is TGTGCCTGGAGTGTAGGCCTTAGCAATCAGCCCCAGCATTTT.

This clone has only one observation. V usage is TRBV11-2 and J usage is TRBJ2-2; D ambiguous. Germline V lookup: CDR1 SGHAT, CDR2 FQNNGV. The CDR3 is 13 amino acids. The V gene lost 1 base and the J gene lost 2 bases, with 2 bases spanning the gap. In nucleotides, the CDR3 is TGTGCCAGCAGCTTAGTCAACACCGGGGAGCTGTTTTTT. It specifies CASSLVNTGELFF.

This clone showed up just once. This chain links TRBV15 with TRBJ2-3; D not certain. The germline CDR1 and CDR2 sequences are LNHNV and YYDKDF (reference sequence). V was clipped by 0 bases and J by 2 bases, with 3 bases between them. The CDR3 extends over 13 amino acids. Here the CDR3 DNA reads TGTGCCACCAGCAGAGACGTCACAGATACGCAGTATTTT. Translation gives CATSRDVTDTQYF.

The chain joins TRBV5-8 to TRBJ2-2; TRBD2 aligns across 9 bases. The CDR3 length is 17 residues. Per germline, CDR1 SGHTS and CDR2 YDEGEE. Trimming took 0 bases from V and 3 from J; bases not matched to a gene: 6. CDR3 protein: CASSLAVSSGDTGELFF. The CDR3 DNA is TGTGCCAGCAGCTTGGCTGTGTCTAGCGGGGACACCGGGGAGCTGTTTTTT.

The V gene is TRBV19, the J gene TRBJ2-2; 12 bases line up with TRBD2. This CDR3 comprises 18 residues. The germline CDR1 and CDR2 sequences are LNHDA and SQIVND (reference sequence). Trimming took 6 bases from V and 4 from J; bases not matched to a gene: 12. CDR3 sequence reads: CASRRTSGKLSGTGELFF. The CDR3 nucleotides are TGTGCCAGTAGGAGGACTAGCGGGAAACTCTCGGGCACCGGGGAGCTGTTTTTT.

This clone appeared a single time. This chain links TRBV6-6 with TRBJ2-6, with a weak D call TRBD1 (5 bases). With 9 bases removed from V and 4 bases from J, the gap between germline ends came to 7 bases. This CDR3 spans 12 amino acids. Germline V gives CDR1 MNHNY, CDR2 SVGAGI (reference sequence). The CDR3 here is CASAGGANVLTF. The CDR3, as DNA: TGTGCCAGTGCAGGGGGGGCCAACGTCCTGACTTTC.

The V call is TRBV7-9, the J call TRBJ2-7; 9 nucleotides agree with TRBD1. V dropped 2 bases and J dropped 5; count of bases not matched to a gene: 7. The CDR3 has 15 residues. Germline V lookup: CDR1 SEHNR, CDR2 FQNEAQ (reference sequence). The CDR3 is CASSLSGTGMHEQYF. The CDR3 DNA is TGTGCCAGCAGCTTATCCGGGACAGGGATGCACGAGCAGTACTTC.

The J gene is TRBJ1-2, the V gene TRBV7-2, with D possibly TRBD1 on 5 matching bases. Germline V gives CDR1 SGHTA, CDR2 FQGNSA. The V end was cut by 7 bases, the J end by 0 bases, with 15 bases between. This CDR3 is 15 amino acids long. CDR3 protein: CASNRGGSPNYGYTF. CDR3 DNA: TGTGCCAGCAACCGTGGGGGATCGCCTAACTATGGCTACACCTTC.

This chain links TRBV18 with TRBJ1-5, with TRBD1 matching over 7 bases. Germline CDR1 is KGHSH and CDR2 is LQKENI. This CDR3 has 14 residues. Trimming cost V 6 bases and J 5 bases; bases outside gene matches: 7. CDR3 protein: CASSTTGLDQPQHF. DNA for the CDR3: TGTGCCAGCTCGACGACAGGGCTCGATCAGCCCCAGCATTTT.

The chain combines TRBV19 with TRBJ1-4; 8 bases are shared with TRBD1. In germline, CDR1 is LNHDA, CDR2 SQIVND (reference sequence). The V segment lost 6 bases and the J segment 5 bases; nucleotides outside the gene matches: 5. This CDR3 has 14 residues. CDR3 nucleotides: TGTGCCAGTAGACCGGGACAGGCCAATGAAAAACTGTTTTTT. Its translation: CASRPGQANEKLFF.

This chain uses TRBV7-2 with TRBJ2-1; the D is unclear. V lost 2 bases and J lost 3, with 11 bases in between. Germline V gene lookup returns CDR1 SGHTA and CDR2 FQGNSA. This CDR3 contains 15 residues. The DNA for the CDR3 is TGTGCCAGCAGCTTAAGGACGGGTGACTACAATGAGCAGTTCTTC. Amino acid sequence: CASSLRTGDYNEQFF. Full variable domain (remainder filled in from reference TRBV7-2 and TRBJ2-1): GAGVSQSPSNKVTEKGKDVELRCDPISGHTALYWYRQSLGQGLEFLIYFQGNSAPDKSGLPSDRFSAERTGGSVSTLTIQRTQQEDSAVYLCASSLRTGDYNEQFFGPGTRLTVL.

A single count supports this clone. This chain connects TRBV6-1 to TRBJ1-5; D gene ambiguous. The germline gives CDR1 MNHNS, CDR2 SASEGT. Trimming left V 5 bases short and J 2 bases short, with 13 bases between. CDR3 length equals 15 residues. CDR3 in amino acids: CASSIVSVGNQPQHF. CDR3 nucleotides: TGTGCCAGCAGTATAGTTTCGGTGGGCAATCAGCCCCAGCATTTT.

The chain uses TRBV25-1 and TRBJ2-7; D gene uncertain. Per the germline V gene, CDR1 is MGHDK and CDR2 is SYGVNS. The ends were cut back, 4 bases at V and 0 bases at J, with 7 bases in the middle. The CDR3 has 13 residues. CDR3 DNA sequence: TGTGCCAGCAGTGTACCTCACTCCTACGAGCAGTACTTC. It codes for CASSVPHSYEQYF.

With respect to this clone: The limits of the CDR3 on the DNA are not certain, so only TCRdb's listed CDR3 is given. The J gene is TRBJ2-1, the V gene TRBV2; whether TRBD2, the table's D call, matches the DNA was not checked. The germline gives CDR1 SNHLY, CDR2 FYNNEI. The CDR3 is 15 amino acids long, termini counted. The chain's CDR3 is CASILGRGSYNEQFF.

The table lists this clone with a count of one. The chain combines TRBV7-9 with TRBJ2-7; D is uncertain. The CDR3 totals 14 residues. The V end lost 2 bases, the J end lost 3 bases, and 11 bases lay between the germline ends. Germline V gives CDR1 SEHNR, CDR2 FQNEAQ (reference sequence). This CDR3 is CASSLQGSHYEQYF. In DNA, the CDR3 is TGTGCCAGCAGCTTACAAGGGTCCCACTACGAGCAGTACTTC.

The chain carries TRBV19 and TRBJ1-5, with 8 bases aligning to TRBD1. There are 16 residues in the CDR3. The junction had 13 bases not matched to a gene; V was cut back by 5 bases and J by 7 bases. CDR1 LNHDA and CDR2 SQIVND come from the germline V gene (reference sequence). Written as DNA, the CDR3 is TGTGCCAGTAGTGTATGGGCCCCACAGGGGGGACAGCCCCAGCATTTT. Amino acid sequence: CASSVWAPQGGQPQHF.

V usage is TRBV30 and J usage is TRBJ2-3, with 10 bases that match TRBD2. Germline CDR1 is GTSNPN and CDR2 is SVGIG (reference sequence). V lost 8 bases, J lost 0 bases, and 2 bases stayed unmatched. The CDR3 is 13 residues long. DNA for the CDR3: TGTGCCCAGACTAGCGGGAGCACAGATACGCAGTATTTT. This codes for CAQTSGSTDTQYF.

The CDR3 sequence is CASSLNSGGESYNEQFF. The CDR3 nucleotides read TGTGCCAGCAGCTTGAATTCGGGGGGTGAGTCCTACAATGAGCAGTTCTTC. The V call is TRBV5-6, the J call TRBJ2-1, with 7 bases that match TRBD2. V dropped 1 base and J dropped 1; count of bases not matched to a gene: 8. The CDR3 has 17 residues. The germline gives CDR1 SGHDT, CDR2 YYEEEE.